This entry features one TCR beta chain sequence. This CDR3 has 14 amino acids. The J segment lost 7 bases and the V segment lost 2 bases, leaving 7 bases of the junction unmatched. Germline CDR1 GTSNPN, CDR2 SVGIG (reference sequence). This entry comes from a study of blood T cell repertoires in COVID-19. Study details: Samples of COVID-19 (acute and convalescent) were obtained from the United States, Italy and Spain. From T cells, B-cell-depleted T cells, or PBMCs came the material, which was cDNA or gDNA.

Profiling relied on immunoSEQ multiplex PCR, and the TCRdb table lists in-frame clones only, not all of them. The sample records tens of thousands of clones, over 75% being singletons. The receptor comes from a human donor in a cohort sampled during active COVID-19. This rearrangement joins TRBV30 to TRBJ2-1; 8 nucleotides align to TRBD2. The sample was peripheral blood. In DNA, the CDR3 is TGTGCCTGGAGTCGCGTAGCGGGATCAAATGAGCAGTTCTTC. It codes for CAWSRVAGSNEQFF.